This is a list of T cell receptor beta chains from one sample in a study of OX40 agonist ivuxolimab in advanced cancers. The data were produced by immunoSEQ multiplex PCR, yet TCRdb's version contains in-frame clones alone and is incomplete. This sample carries some 33,000 clones, about 83% of them seen once, and the ten largest clones take around 30%. The sample in question was CD4+ or CD8+ T cells sorted from blood, obtained in a trial of the OX40 agonist ivuxolimab. The receptors derive from an adult with an advanced solid tumor such as melanoma, head and neck, liver or kidney cancer. Both conserved end residues are part of each CDR3.

V: TRBV2; length: 16; CDR3: CASSIRALSLNQPQHF
V: TRBV19; length: 12; CDR3: CASTQGGYKAFF
V: TRBV6-1; length: 15; CDR3: CASSVVGGVYNEQFF
V: TRBV6-5; length: 15; CDR3: CASSYTTDPNYGYTF
V: TRBV19; length: 13; CDR3: CASSILGSLEQYF
V: TRBV29-1; length: 13; CDR3: CSVSFGTGYEQYF
V: TRBV5-4; length: 14; CDR3: CASSLVPSSYEQYF
V: TRBV11-2; length: 15; CDR3: CASSLGLGDYNEQFF
V: TRBV2; length: 16; CDR3: CASSELTGRASYEQYF
V: TRBV5-4; length: 16; CDR3: CASSLGVLDRGAEAFF
V: TRBV27; length: 14; CDR3: CASSLGTGVLEQYF
V: TRBV27; length: 13; CDR3: CASRAGLVGEQYF
V: TRBV27; length: 20; CDR3: CASSLSRGLAGGSSTDTQYF
V: TRBV5-1; length: 14; CDR3: CASAAAASVYGYTF
V: TRBV30; length: 13; CDR3: CAWSSDSHQPQHF
V: TRBV2; length: 14; CDR3: CASRPWAGDQPQHF
V: TRBV5-8; length: 17; CDR3: CASSLEGQGEVAYEQYF
V: TRBV5-8; length: 13; CDR3: CASSLSSNYGYTF
V: TRBV7-6; length: 18; CDR3: CASSLRIRTTGYTDTQYF
V: TRBV6-5; length: 14; CDR3: CASSYSSWDTEAFF
V: TRBV7-6; length: 17; CDR3: CASSLAPGPVGTDTQYF
V: TRBV5-1; length: 15; CDR3: CASSLSGGASYEQYF
V: TRBV27; length: 15; CDR3: CASSPRTARNQPQHF
V: TRBV6-6; length: 16; CDR3: CASSRGLAGSYNEQFF
V: TRBV28; length: 15; CDR3: CASSLWSGLNTEAFF
V: TRBV28; length: 13; CDR3: CASSLVLQETQYF
V: TRBV13; length: 16; CDR3: CASSLGLGPVQETQYF
V: TRBV11-2; length: 16; CDR3: CASSLAQGIVADTQYF
V: TRBV4-1; length: 13; CDR3: CASSQAHSYEQYF
V: TRBV9; length: 14; CDR3: CASSVWDFTYEQYF
V: TRBV7-8; length: 11; CDR3: CASSLNNEQYF
V: TRBV5-1; length: 12; CDR3: CASSLVGWEQFF
V: TRBV9; length: 15; CDR3: CASSVYEGTTYEQYF
V: TRBV6-5; length: 13; CDR3: CASSYSGLRGYTF
V: TRBV7-6; length: 16; CDR3: CASSPGQGVYNYGYTF
V: TRBV28; length: 17; CDR3: CASSLFGRISGANVLTF
V: TRBV5-1; length: 15; CDR3: CASSLSGTEYYGYTF
V: TRBV6-1; length: 10; CDR3: CASEGNEQFF
V: TRBV6-1; length: 15; CDR3: CASSEWDRWDTEAFF
V: TRBV5-4; length: 15; CDR3: CASSLENRKNTEAFF
V: TRBV7-3; length: 13; CDR3: CASSLSLTGELFF
V: TRBV7-9; length: 17; CDR3: CASSLALLEPSTDTQYF
V: TRBV11-1; length: 16; CDR3: CASSLFGEVSYNEQFF
V: TRBV27; length: 17; CDR3: CASSSLLAGPHYNEQFF